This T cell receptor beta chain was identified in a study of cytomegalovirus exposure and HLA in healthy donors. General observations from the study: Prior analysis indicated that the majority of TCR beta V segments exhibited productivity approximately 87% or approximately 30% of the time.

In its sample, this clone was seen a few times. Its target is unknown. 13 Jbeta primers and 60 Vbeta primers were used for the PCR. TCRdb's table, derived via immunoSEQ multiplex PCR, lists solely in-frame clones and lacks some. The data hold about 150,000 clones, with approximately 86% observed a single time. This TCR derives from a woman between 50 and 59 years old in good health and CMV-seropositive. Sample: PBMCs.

CDR3 nucleotides: TGTGCCAGCAGTGAATCCCCGACAGGGGCTGAAGCTTTCTTT. As protein: CASSESPTGAEAFF. The chain joins TRBV6-1 to TRBJ1-1; 8 nucleotides align to TRBD1. CDR1 MNHNS and CDR2 SASEGT come from the germline V gene. There are 14 residues in the CDR3. V gave up 2 bases and J gave up 6 bases; unmatched junction bases: 5.